This is a list of T cell receptor delta chains from one sample in a study of gamma-delta T cells after stem cell transplantation. TCRdb re-called the RT-PCR reads via CATT. The sample carries thousands of delta-chain clones, 9.8% recorded once. The specimen was gamma-delta T cells. These receptors originate from a human donor. It is not recorded whose cells these are; they may come from a transplant donor. Both conserved end residues are part of each CDR3. D genes are given only for firm matches. The size entry is marked missing in some rows and otherwise reads once, few, many or a size class.

TRDJ1,TRDD3,few,TRDV2,CACFPVLGDTTDKLIF,TGTGCCTGTTTTCCAGTACTGGGGGATACGACCGATAAACTCATCTTT
TRDJ1,TRDD3,.,TRDV2,CACGTVGIRGYTDKLIF,TGTGCCTGTGGCACCGTTGGGATACGGGGGTACACCGATAAACTCATCTTT
TRDJ1,TRDD3,.,TRDV2,CACDTGNLNKQDVLGDATYGYTDKLIF,TGTGCCTGTGACACCGGGAACTTAAATAAACAAGACGTACTGGGGGATGCCACCTACGGATACACCGATAAACTCATCTTT
TRDJ3,.,medium-sized,TRDV2,CACDAGGASSWDTRQMFF,TGTGCCTGTGACGCAGGGGGGGCGAGCTCCTGGGACACCCGACAGATGTTTTTC
TRDJ1,.,.,TRDV2,CACDRLLGTSDTDKLIF,TGTGCCTGTGACAGATTACTGGGCACGTCGGACACCGATAAACTCATCTTT
TRDJ1,TRDD3,few,TRDV2,CACDPVSKTGGYTDKLIF,TGTGCCTGTGACCCGGTTTCCAAGACTGGGGGATACACCGATAAACTCATCTTT
TRDJ3,.,few,TRDV2,CACDTGGNWPFSWDTRQMFF,TGTGCCTGTGACACCGGAGGGAACTGGCCATTCTCCTGGGACACCCGACAGATGTTTTTC
TRDJ1,TRDD3,.,TRDV2,CACDTLLGETPYTDKLIF,TGTGCCTGTGACACTTTACTGGGGGAGACGCCCTACACCGATAAACTCATCTTT
TRDJ1,TRDD3,few,TRAV29/DV5,CAAGGGPRLGDIQTDKLIF,TGTGCAGCCGGGGGCGGTCCCCGCCTGGGGGATATCCAGACCGATAAACTCATCTTT
TRDJ1,.,.,TRDV2,CACDTPGPGRNTDKLIF,TGTGCCTGTGACACCCCCGGGCCAGGGCGAAACACCGATAAACTCATCTTT
TRDJ1,TRDD3,.,TRDV2,CACDEVATSEVMGDTRTVLTDKLIF,TGTGCCTGTGACGAGGTGGCTACGTCGGAGGTAATGGGGGATACGCGGACCGTCCTCACCGATAAACTCATCTTT
TRDJ1,.,few,TRDV1,CALGENGPPSTDKLIF,TGTGCTCTTGGGGAAAACGGCCCTCCTTCCACCGATAAACTCATCTTT
TRDJ1,TRDD3,.,TRDV2,CACDRLGDELTDKLIF,TGTGCCTGTGACAGACTGGGGGATGAGCTTACCGATAAACTCATCTTT
TRDJ1,.,.,TRDV2,CACDTVVGGYADVATDKLIF,TGTGCCTGTGACACCGTAGTTGGGGGGTACGCTGACGTCGCAACCGATAAACTCATCTTT
TRDJ3,TRDD3,medium-sized,TRDV2,CACDNTGGYSWDTRQMFF,TGTGCCTGTGACAATACTGGGGGATACTCCTGGGACACCCGACAGATGTTTTTC
TRDJ1,TRDD3,.,TRDV2,CACDTVSRLGDTYTDKLIF,TGTGCCTGTGACACCGTTTCTCGGCTGGGGGATACCTACACCGATAAACTCATCTTT
TRDJ3,TRDD3,.,TRDV2,CACDVLGESSWDTRQMFF,TGTGCCTGTGACGTACTGGGGGAGAGCTCCTGGGACACCCGACAGATGTTTTTC
TRDJ1,TRDD3,.,TRDV2,CACATGGYRGKLIF,TGTGCCTGTGCGACTGGGGGATACCGGGGAAAACTCATCTTT
TRDJ1,TRDD3,medium-sized,TRDV2,CACDTVSGDNSSPDKLIF,TGTGCCTGTGACACCGTATCTGGGGATAACTCGTCCCCCGATAAACTCATCTTT
TRDJ3,.,.,TRDV2,CACDTGSWDTRQMFF,TGTGCCTGTGACACCGGATCCTGGGACACCCGACAGATGTTTTTC
TRDJ2,TRDD3,.,TRDV1,CALGELENCLRGDRRDLTAQLFF,TGTGCTCTTGGGGAACTAGAAAACTGCCTACGGGGGGATAGGAGGGATTTGACGGCACAACTCTTCTTT
TRDJ1,.,.,TRDV1,CALGEPPLYTDKLIF,TGTGCTCTTGGGGAGCCCCCGTTGTACACCGATAAACTCATCTTT
TRDJ1,TRDD3,medium-sized,TRDV2,CACDNLGDTRDTDKLIF,TGTGCCTGTGACAACCTGGGGGATACGAGGGACACCGATAAACTCATCTTT
TRDJ1,TRDD2,medium-sized,TRDV1,CALGPPEPPFLRFLGKYYTDKLIF,TGTGCTCTTGGGCCCCCTGAGCCCCCCTTCCTACGTTTCTTAGGGAAGTATTACACCGATAAACTCATCTTT
TRDJ1,TRDD3,few,TRDV2,CACDRLGGTDKLIF,TGTGCCTGTGACAGACTGGGGGGCACCGACAAACTCATCTTT
TRDJ1,TRDD3,few,TRDV1,CALGEGLGSDDPYWGPSLPFDDKLIF,TGTGCTCTTGGGGAAGGATTGGGTTCCGACGATCCATACTGGGGGCCCTCTCTCCCTTTTGACGATAAACTCATCTTT
TRDJ1,TRDD3,few,TRDV2,CACDLLGDNLGYTDKLIF,TGTGCCTGTGACCTACTGGGGGATAATCTCGGGTACACCGATAAACTCATCTTT
TRDJ1,.,medium-sized,TRDV2,CACDTLSLVDTSHAKLIF,TGTGCCTGTGACACCCTGTCGCTGGTCGATACGAGTCACGCTAAACTCATCTTT
TRDJ1,TRDD3,medium-sized,TRDV2,CACDGILGDPTQRYTDKLIF,TGTGCCTGTGACGGTATACTGGGGGATCCAACCCAACGATACACCGATAAACTCATCTTT
TRDJ1,TRDD3,few,TRDV1,CALAELAGGYGKLIF,TGTGCTCTTGCGGAGCTAGCTGGGGGATACGGTAAACTCATCTTT
TRDJ1,TRDD3,.,TRDV2,CACDTLLGDSQTDKLIF,TGTGCCTGTGACACCCTACTGGGGGATAGTCAGACCGATAAACTCATCTTT
TRDJ1,.,medium-sized,TRDV2,CACDTVLSPIRDNTDKLIF,TGTGCCTGTGACACCGTTTTAAGCCCGATACGGGACAACACCGATAAACTCATCTTT
TRDJ3,TRDD3,.,TRDV2,CACDTGWGSSWDTRQMFF,TGTGCCTGTGACACGGGATGGGGGAGCTCCTGGGACACCCGACAGATGTTTTTC
TRDJ1,TRDD3,medium-sized,TRDV2,CACDTLGDKRDTDKLIF,TGTGCCTGTGACACACTGGGGGATAAACGGGACACCGATAAACTCATCTTT
TRDJ1,TRDD3,.,TRDV2,CACDAILGDKTGSDKLIF,TGTGCCTGTGACGCGATACTGGGGGATAAGACAGGGTCCGATAAACTCATCTTT